The T cell receptor (beta chain) described here comes from a study of blood T cells in healthy people across ages. There are 15 residues in the CDR3. Germline V gene lookup returns CDR1 DFQATT and CDR2 SNEGSKA (reference sequence). V shed 3 bases and J 4 bases; nucleotides not matched to a gene: 6. A second PCR of 7 to 11 cycles used a sample-barcoded 5' primer and a J-beta primer mix. MiXCR, applied by TCRdb to the 5' RACE reads, yields one record per CDR3 protein. This sample carries about 1 million distinct CDR3 sequences, 40% to 50% of them seen once, and the ten largest clones take approximately 20%.

The origin of this receptor is a woman aged 55-70 years in good health. The source material was blood. The chain uses TRBV20-1 and TRBJ2-1, with TRBD2 matching 10 bases. The CDR3 reads CSASPRTSGYNEQFF. For the CDR3, the DNA is TGCAGTGCTAGTCCTCGGACTAGCGGTTACAATGAGCAGTTCTTC.